Below, 17 T cell receptor beta chains from the same sample are listed, as sequenced in a study of blood T cell repertoires in COVID-19. Measured with immunoSEQ multiplex PCR; TCRdb has only the in-frame clones, and not every one. The sample contains roughly 220,000 clones, more than 65% of which appear only once. Sequences were obtained from peripheral blood. The receptors were sampled from a middle-aged woman who had recovered from COVID-19.

This rearrangement joins TRBV27 to TRBJ1-1; TRBD1 matches 12 bases. With 6 bases clipped from V and 5 bases from J, the junction kept 10 bases outside the gene matches. Germline loops: CDR1 MNHEY, CDR2 SMNVEV (reference sequence). The CDR3 sequence is 16 residues long. The CDR3 loop reads CASSSGTGGIWTEAFF. CDR3 sequence (DNA): TGTGCCAGCAGCTCCGGGACAGGGGGCATTTGGACTGAAGCTTTCTTT.

In DNA, the CDR3 is TGTGCCAGCAGCTTAGCCGGACAGGGGGTCACAGATACGCAGTATTTT. Residues: CASSLAGQGVTDTQYF. This chain uses TRBV7-6 with TRBJ2-3; 10 nucleotides agree with TRBD1. V lost 0 bases, J lost 2 bases, and 2 bases stayed unmatched. The germline gives CDR1 SGHVS, CDR2 FNYEAQ. The CDR3 contains 16 residues.

J is TRBJ2-2 and V is TRBV4-2; the D gene is possibly TRBD1 (6 bases). Germline V CDR1 and CDR2: LGHNA, YNFKEQ. Trimming left V 6 bases short and J 5 bases short, with 19 bases between. The CDR3 consists of 16 residues. The CDR3 DNA is TGTGCCAGCAGGGATGTTACAGGGATGGGAACCGGGGAGCTGTTTTTT. It codes for CASRDVTGMGTGELFF.

This clone has a handful of counts. The chain has TRBV9 and TRBJ2-5, with 7 bases lining up with TRBD2. The germline gives CDR1 SGDLS, CDR2 YYNGEE. Germline trimming cut 4 bases from V and 3 bases from J; bases unmatched to any gene: 9. The CDR3 is made up of 15 amino acids. The CDR3 loop is CASSKRGGIEETQYF. In DNA form, the CDR3 reads TGTGCCAGCAGCAAACGCGGGGGTATCGAAGAGACCCAGTACTTC.

The V gene is TRBV5-1, the J gene TRBJ2-5; tentatively, D is TRBD1 (6 bases). Trimming pared 2 bases from V and 1 base from J, leaving 12 bases between. Looked up from germline, CDR1 is SGHRS and CDR2 is YFSETQ. This CDR3 spans 15 amino acids. The CDR3 is CASSFLTGPQETQYF. In nucleotides, the CDR3 is TGCGCCAGCAGCTTTTTAACAGGGCCCCAAGAGACCCAGTACTTC.

This clone appeared once. The genes are TRBV3-1 (or the pseudogene TRBV3-2) and TRBJ2-2; maybe TRBD1 (6 bases). The CDR3 runs 14 residues. CDR1 is LGHDT and CDR2 is YNNKEL in the germline V gene (reference sequence). The V gene lost 3 bases and the J gene lost 1 base, with 6 bases spanning the gap. This chain's CDR3 is CASSHRGNTGELFF. In nucleotides, the CDR3 is TGTGCCAGCAGCCACAGGGGGAACACCGGGGAGCTGTTTTTT.

The chain carries TRBV19 and TRBJ1-2; maybe TRBD1 (5 bases). V was cut by 3 bases and J by 4 bases, with 12 bases left in between. Germline V gene data show CDR1 as LNHDA and CDR2 as SQIVND (reference sequence). This CDR3 is built from 14 residues. This CDR3 reads CASSIGRGGYGYTF. CDR3 nucleotide sequence: TGTGCCAGTAGTATTGGGAGGGGCGGCTATGGCTACACCTTC.

Written as DNA, the CDR3 is TGTGCCAGCAGCCTAAGGACAGGGAGGAATCAGCCCCAGCATTTT. Its translation is CASSLRTGRNQPQHF. J is TRBJ1-5 and V is TRBV5-6; 8 bases fit TRBD1. Germline values: CDR1 SGHDT, CDR2 YYEEEE. Unmatched junction bases numbered 7, after V lost 4 bases and J lost 4 bases. The CDR3 is 15 amino acids. Based on the CDR3 plus reference TRBV5-6 and TRBJ1-5, the full variable domain is DAGVTQSPTHLIKTRGQQVTLRCSPKSGHDTVSWYQQALGQGPQFIFQYYEEEERQRGNFPDRFSGHQFPNYSSELNVNALLLGDSALYLCASSLRTGRNQPQHFGDGTRLSIL.

CDR3 sequence reads: CASSVAASGGWETQYF. The DNA for the CDR3 is TGTGCCAGCAGCGTAGCGGCTAGCGGGGGGTGGGAGACCCAGTACTTC. The chain uses TRBV9 and TRBJ2-5, with 11 bases matching TRBD2. This CDR3 region has 16 residues. CDR1 is SGDLS, CDR2 YYNGEE, per germline. The V gene end was trimmed by 0 bases and the J gene end by 5 bases; junction bases not matched to a gene: 6.

This chain joins TRBV6-2 or TRBV6-3 and TRBJ2-7; perhaps TRBD1 as D (6 bases). The germline V and J ends were trimmed by 5 bases and 0 bases, with 14 bases remaining between them. Germline CDR1 MNHEY, CDR2 SVGEGT. The length of the CDR3 is 15 residues. In DNA, the CDR3 is TGTGCCAGCAGTGACGGACAGAGCGTCTCCTACGAGCAGTACTTC. Residues: CASSDGQSVSYEQYF.

The gene calls are TRBV6-2 or TRBV6-3 and TRBJ2-7; TRBD1 matches at 8 bases. Looked up from germline, CDR1 is MNHEY and CDR2 is SVGEGT. V was pared by 4 bases and J by 3 bases, with 11 bases of the junction left unmatched. This CDR3 region has 16 residues. CDR3 loop: CASSSATGAMGYEQYF. CDR3 coding DNA: TGTGCCAGCAGTTCAGCGACAGGGGCGATGGGCTACGAGCAGTACTTC.

V and J are TRBV28 and TRBJ1-5, with 9 bases that match TRBD1. Unmatched junction bases numbered 6, after V lost 7 bases and J lost 5 bases. Germline CDR1 reads MDHEN; CDR2 reads SYDVKM. The CDR3 covers 14 residues. The CDR3 DNA reads TGTGCCAGCACCTCGGGACAGGGTGATCAGCCCCAGCATTTT. Translation gives CASTSGQGDQPQHF.

Remarks on this clone: Different DNA sequences within this sample yield the same CDR3. This rearrangement joins TRBV3-1 (or the pseudogene TRBV3-2) to TRBJ1-5; D is uncertain. The CDR3 loop spans 14 amino acids. V was clipped by 0 bases and J by 6 bases, with 9 bases between them. Germline-derived CDR1 and CDR2 are LGHDT and YNNKEL (reference sequence). Here the CDR3 DNA reads TGTGCCAGCAGCCAAGAACTGGGAGGTCAGCCCCAGCATTTT. Its translation: CASSQELGGQPQHF.

The chain employs TRBV5-1 and TRBJ1-3, with D tentatively TRBD1 (5 bases). V was shortened by 0 bases and J by 0 bases, with 16 bases between the two germline ends. The V gene's germline CDR1 is SGHRS and CDR2 YFSETQ. This CDR3 has 18 residues. CDR3 amino acids: CASSLGTGPLFSGNTIYF. The CDR3 nucleotides read TGCGCCAGCAGCTTGGGAACAGGACCTCTATTCTCTGGAAACACCATATATTTT.

The J gene is TRBJ1-2, the V gene TRBV7-2; no clear D. Germline loops: CDR1 SGHTA, CDR2 FQGNSA. Between the trimmed V and J ends, which lost 2 bases and 5 bases, there was a span of 9 bases. This CDR3 has 13 residues. The chain's CDR3 is CASSLNGDYGYTF. CDR3 nucleotides: TGTGCCAGCAGCTTAAACGGAGATTATGGCTACACCTTC. The variable domain in full, with the rest retrieved from reference TRBV7-2 and TRBJ1-2, is GAGVSQSPSNKVTEKGKDVELRCDPISGHTALYWYRQSLGQGLEFLIYFQGNSAPDKSGLPSDRFSAERTGGSVSTLTIQRTQQEDSAVYLCASSLNGDYGYTFGSGTRLTVV.

Comment on this clone: Other DNA sequences of this sample code for an identical CDR3. The chain recombines TRBV5-1 with TRBJ2-3, with 9 bases that match TRBD1. The CDR3 totals 14 residues. J lost 1 base, V lost 5 bases, and 2 bases had no gene match. CDR1 and CDR2 from the germline V gene are SGHRS and YFSETQ. The CDR3 region is CASSGDRGTDTQYF. CDR3 bases: TGCGCCAGCAGTGGGGACAGGGGCACAGATACGCAGTATTTT.

About this clone: Other nucleotide sequences from this sample produce the same CDR3. The chain uses TRBV6-5 and TRBJ2-7; TRBD1 agrees at 11 bases. CDR1 is MNHEY, CDR2 SVGAGI, per germline. CDR3 length equals 14 residues. V lost 6 bases, J lost 4 bases, and 5 bases stayed unmatched. CDR3 bases: TGTGCCAGCAGCCCGGGACAGGGGGTTTACGAGCAGTACTTC. Its translation: CASSPGQGVYEQYF.